These T cell receptor beta chains were read from a single sample in a study of blood T cell repertoires in COVID-19. Sequencing was performed with immunoSEQ multiplex PCR; in TCRdb, only in-frame clones are kept and a portion is missing. Of around 620,000 clones listed, 75% to 90% are singletons. Material: peripheral blood. The source is a woman aged 18-29 years with acute or convalescent COVID-19. Each CDR3 is given with its conserved first and last residue. The order of the fields is D gene, J gene, V gene, CDR3 DNA, CDR3 protein. The D gene is left open where the match is weak.

D gene: .; J gene: TRBJ2-3; V gene: TRBV9; CDR3 DNA: TGTGCCAGCAGCGTCGGGGTTCAGGCAGATACGCAGTATTTT; CDR3 protein: CASSVGVQADTQYF
D gene: .; J gene: TRBJ1-2; V gene: TRBV10-2; CDR3 DNA: TGCGCCAGCAGTGCTGGAGGGGCGGGAGGCTACACCTTC; CDR3 protein: CASSAGGAGGYTF
D gene: TRBD2; J gene: TRBJ2-5; V gene: TRBV5-1; CDR3 DNA: TGCGCCAGCAGCGTTCAACTCGCGGGGGGGCCTGGGGAGACCCAGTACTTC; CDR3 protein: CASSVQLAGGPGETQYF
D gene: TRBD1; J gene: TRBJ1-2; V gene: TRBV2; CDR3 DNA: TGTGCCAGCAGTGAGTGGATAGGACAGGGCTATGGCTACACCTTC; CDR3 protein: CASSEWIGQGYGYTF
D gene: .; J gene: TRBJ2-7; V gene: TRBV6-5; CDR3 DNA: TGTGCCAGCAGTTACTCTTTCCGGGATGTTTACGAGCAGTACTTC; CDR3 protein: CASSYSFRDVYEQYF
D gene: TRBD1; J gene: TRBJ2-4; V gene: TRBV27; CDR3 DNA: TGTGCCAGCAGTTCTCCGGGACAGGGGGCATGGATTCAGTACTTC; CDR3 protein: CASSSPGQGAWIQYF
D gene: .; J gene: TRBJ2-3; V gene: TRBV6-4; CDR3 DNA: TGTGCCAGCAGTGAGAGCCAGGGAAGCACAGATACGCAGTATTTT; CDR3 protein: CASSESQGSTDTQYF
D gene: .; J gene: TRBJ1-6; V gene: TRBV14; CDR3 DNA: TGTGCCAGCAGCCCGATAAGCACTTCACCCCTCCACTTT; CDR3 protein: CASSPISTSPLHF
D gene: .; J gene: TRBJ2-7; V gene: TRBV25-1; CDR3 DNA: TGTGCCAGCAGTCCGGGAGCGAGGTACGAGCAGTACTTC; CDR3 protein: CASSPGARYEQYF
D gene: TRBD1; J gene: TRBJ1-4; V gene: TRBV5-1; CDR3 DNA: TGCGCCAGCAGCTTCGAGACAGGGGGCTTTGAAAAACTGTTTTTT; CDR3 protein: CASSFETGGFEKLFF
D gene: .; J gene: TRBJ1-6; V gene: TRBV10-1; CDR3 DNA: TGCGCCAGCAGGAGGAGCTCCTATAATTCACCCCTCCACTTT; CDR3 protein: CASRRSSYNSPLHF
D gene: .; J gene: TRBJ2-7; V gene: TRBV12-3/TRBV12-4; CDR3 DNA: TGTGCCAGCAGTGTGACAACCGCCTACGAGCAGTACTTC; CDR3 protein: CASSVTTAYEQYF
D gene: .; J gene: TRBJ2-1; V gene: TRBV7-9; CDR3 DNA: TGTGCCAGCAGCTTAGCCACGATTGGGGCAGAGCAGTTCTTC; CDR3 protein: CASSLATIGAEQFF
D gene: .; J gene: TRBJ1-2; V gene: TRBV12-3/TRBV12-4; CDR3 DNA: TGTGCCAGCACCCCCGTACAGGGAGAGGGCTACACCTTC; CDR3 protein: CASTPVQGEGYTF
D gene: .; J gene: TRBJ1-2; V gene: TRBV6-5; CDR3 DNA: TGTGCCAGCAGCCGGACAGCAAACTATGGCTACACCTTC; CDR3 protein: CASSRTANYGYTF